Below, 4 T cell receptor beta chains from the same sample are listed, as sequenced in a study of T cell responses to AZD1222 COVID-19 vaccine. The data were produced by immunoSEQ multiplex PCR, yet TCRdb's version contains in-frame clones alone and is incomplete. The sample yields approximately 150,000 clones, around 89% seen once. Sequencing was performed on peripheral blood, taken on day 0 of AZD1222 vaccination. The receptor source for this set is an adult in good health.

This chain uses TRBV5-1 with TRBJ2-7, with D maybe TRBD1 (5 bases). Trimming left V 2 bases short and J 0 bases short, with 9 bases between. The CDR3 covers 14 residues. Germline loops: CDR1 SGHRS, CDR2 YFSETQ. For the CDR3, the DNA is TGCGCCAGCAGCTTTTCCACAGGCTCCTACGAGCAGTACTTC. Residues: CASSFSTGSYEQYF.

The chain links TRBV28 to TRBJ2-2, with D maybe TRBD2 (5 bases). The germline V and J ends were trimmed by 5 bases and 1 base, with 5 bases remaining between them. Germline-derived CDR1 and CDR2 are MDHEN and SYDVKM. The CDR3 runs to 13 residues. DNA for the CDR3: TGTGCCAGCAGTGAGGGGAACACCGGGGAGCTGTTTTTT. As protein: CASSEGNTGELFF. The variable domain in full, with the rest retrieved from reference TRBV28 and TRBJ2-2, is DVKVTQSSRYLVKRTGEKVFLECVQDMDHENMFWYRQDPGLGLRLIYFSYDVKMKEKGDIPEGYSVSREKKERFSLILESASTNQTSMYLCASSEGNTGELFFGEGSRLTVL.

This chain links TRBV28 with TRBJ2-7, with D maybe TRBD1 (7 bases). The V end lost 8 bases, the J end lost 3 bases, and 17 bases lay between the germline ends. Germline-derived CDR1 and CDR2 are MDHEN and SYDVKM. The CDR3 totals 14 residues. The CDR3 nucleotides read TGTGCCAGCGGAAAGCAGGGGGGCCGCTACGAGCAGTACTTC. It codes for CASGKQGGRYEQYF.

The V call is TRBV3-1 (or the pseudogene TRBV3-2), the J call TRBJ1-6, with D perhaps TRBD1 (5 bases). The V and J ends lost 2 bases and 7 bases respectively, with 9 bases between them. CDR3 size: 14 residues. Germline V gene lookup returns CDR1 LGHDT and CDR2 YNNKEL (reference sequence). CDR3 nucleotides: TGTGCCAGCAGCCAATACTGGGGGAATTCACCCCTCCACTTT. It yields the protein CASSQYWGNSPLHF.